These 24 T cell receptor beta chains were sequenced from one sample in a study of T-cell reconstitution after alpha-beta-depleted transplantation in children (dated by TCRdb to about 2016). This sample's treatment or condition label indicates: allogeneic hematopoietic cell transplantation with graft depleted of TCRalphabeta T cells and CD19 B cells. The protocol used for the library was PCR. Instrument used: Illumina HiSeq 2500. To normalize quantification of the TCRbeta repertoire, the TCR libraries were built with molecular barcoding that relied on unique molecular identifiers. TCRdb passed the public sequencing reads through fastp at Q25 and MiXCR, retaining productive beta sequences. Every distinct CDR3 protein forms one entry, paired with its most common genes and DNA. This sample gives about 98,000 distinct CDR3 sequences in total; 23% of them show up just once. Of the sample, about a fifth is held by the ten largest clones.

The sequences come from PBMCs, collected before TCRalphabeta/CD19-depleted stem cell transplant. These receptors originate from a boy aged 2-9 years with acute lymphoblastic leukemia, due to receive a stem cell transplant.

The table lists this clonotype with many counts. This chain connects TRBV27 to TRBJ1-2; D is undetermined. The V end lost 2 bases, the J end lost 8 bases, and 15 bases lay between the germline ends. The CDR3 is made up of 14 amino acids. CDR1 and CDR2 (germline): MNHEY, SMNVEV (reference sequence). This CDR3 is CASSLGQLEAGYTF. The CDR3 DNA is TGTGCCAGCAGTTTAGGGCAACTCGAGGCGGGCTACACCTTC.

The chain couples TRBV20-1 to TRBJ2-5; D is unclear. Trimming shortened V by 3 bases and J by 5 bases, and 7 bases separated the two germline ends. The CDR3 contains 11 residues. The germline V gene encodes CDR1 DFQATT and CDR2 SNEGSKA (reference sequence). CDR3 protein: CSASPSETQYF. CDR3 nucleotides: TGCAGTGCTAGCCCGAGCGAGACCCAGTACTTC.

The gene calls are TRBV9 and TRBJ1-4; no reliable D call. Germline CDR1 reads SGDLS; CDR2 reads YYNGEE. Trimming cost V 0 bases and J 2 bases, with 8 bases left between them. This CDR3 spans 15 amino acids. The CDR3 spells CASSVEGFTNEKLFF. The CDR3 nucleotides read TGTGCCAGCAGCGTAGAAGGTTTCACTAATGAAAAACTGTTTTTT.

This clonotype has at least ten counts. The rearrangement joins TRBV10-3 to TRBJ2-7, with D perhaps TRBD2 (5 bases). CDR3 length equals 16 residues. The V end lost 5 bases, the J end lost 4 bases, and 21 bases lay between the germline ends. Germline V gene sequence: CDR1 ENHRY, CDR2 SYGVKD. The chain's CDR3 is CAISITRLVTSYEQYF. The DNA for the CDR3 is TGTGCCATCAGTATTACTAGACTGGTTACTAGTTACGAGCAGTACTTC.

This clonotype has just a few counts. The chain is built from TRBV28 and TRBJ2-7; TRBD2 matches 9 bases. The CDR3 is 19 residues long. Losses at the gene ends were 3 bases for V and 0 bases for J; bases not matched to a gene: 15. The V gene's germline CDR1 is MDHEN and CDR2 SYDVKM. The CDR3 reads CASSFSAYESGRSSYEQYF. As DNA, the CDR3 is TGTGCCAGCAGTTTCTCCGCCTACGAAAGCGGGAGGAGCTCCTACGAGCAGTACTTC.

This clonotype was detected many times. This chain joins TRBV20-1 and TRBJ2-1; possibly TRBD2 for D (6 bases). V dropped 1 base and J dropped 8 bases, with 15 bases sitting between them. This CDR3 contains 14 residues. Germline V gives CDR1 DFQATT, CDR2 SNEGSKA (reference sequence). CDR3 amino acids: CSARVRGGAHEQFF. The CDR3, as DNA: TGCAGTGCTAGAGTCCGCGGAGGGGCACATGAGCAGTTCTTC.

The chain joins TRBV4-3 to TRBJ2-5, with TRBD2 matching 7 bases. Losses at the gene ends were 0 bases for V and 5 bases for J; bases not matched to a gene: 6. The CDR3 extends over 15 amino acids. Germline V gene lookup returns CDR1 LGHNA and CDR2 YSLEER. The CDR3 region has the DNA TGCGCCAGCAGCCAAGATATCGGGAGGAGGGAGACCCAGTACTTC. This sequence encodes CASSQDIGRRETQYF.

V and J are TRBV6-1 and TRBJ2-7, with no clear D. Trimming removed 0 bases at V and 6 bases at J, with 3 bases between. The CDR3 consists of 11 residues. The germline CDR1 and CDR2 sequences are MNHNS and SASEGT. This CDR3 reads CASSEAIEQYF. In DNA, the CDR3 is TGTGCCAGCAGTGAAGCTATCGAGCAGTACTTC.

In its sample, this clonotype was seen a few times. The chain couples TRBV20-1 to TRBJ2-7, with 9 bases matching TRBD2. Germline V gene sequence: CDR1 DFQATT, CDR2 SNEGSKA (reference sequence). There are 14 residues in the CDR3. The junction had 10 bases not matched to a gene; V was cut back by 6 bases and J by 4 bases. CDR3 loop: CSARRQTSGYEQYF. In nucleotides, the CDR3 is TGCAGTGCAAGACGTCAGACTAGCGGTTACGAGCAGTACTTC.

This clonotype was found a few times. V and J are TRBV12-3 or TRBV12-4 and TRBJ2-3; 7 bases map to TRBD2. CDR3 length: 13 amino acids. The CDR3 DNA is TGTTCTAGCTCTAGCGGATTCTCAGATACGCAGTATTTT. Its translation: CSSSSGFSDTQYF.

This clonotype was detected a few times. The chain has TRBV20-1 and TRBJ1-3; no clear D. Germline V gene data show CDR1 as DFQATT and CDR2 as SNEGSKA (reference sequence). Trimming shortened V by 6 bases and J by 7 bases, and 22 bases separated the two germline ends. The CDR3 covers 15 residues. The CDR3 loop reads CSASLLGSLGNTIYF. The CDR3 DNA reads as TGCAGTGCCTCGCTGTTGGGGAGTCTCGGGAACACCATATATTTT.

This clonotype has a handful of counts. The chain employs TRBV18 and TRBJ2-2; the match to TRBD1 covers 7 bases. J gave up 1 base and V 6 bases, and 5 bases lay outside the gene matches. Germline V CDR1 and CDR2: KGHSH, LQKENI. This CDR3 region has 15 residues. In nucleotides, the CDR3 is TGTGCCAGCTCTTCCGGGACAGTGAACACCGGGGAGCTGTTTTTT. Translated, it gives CASSSGTVNTGELFF.

This clonotype was counted a few times. For the CDR3, the DNA is TGTGCCACCAGCAGACCGGGGGAACAGCCCCAGCATTTT. Translating it yields CATSRPGEQPQHF. This chain joins TRBV15 and TRBJ1-5; weak D call: TRBD1 (5 bases). The CDR3 contains 13 residues. The V end lost 2 bases, the J end lost 7 bases, and 9 bases lay between the germline ends. The germline V gene has CDR1 LNHNV and CDR2 YYDKDF (reference sequence).

This clonotype has more than one count but fewer than ten. The genes are TRBV13 and TRBJ2-3, with D unclear. Germline V gene sequence: CDR1 PRHDT, CDR2 FYEKMQ (reference sequence). The CDR3 spans 12 residues. The V gene lost 2 bases and the J gene lost 6 bases, with 6 bases spanning the gap. CDR3 nucleotides: TGTGCCAGCAGCTTACTAGTGGATACGCAGTATTTT. It encodes CASSLLVDTQYF.

This chain joins TRBV5-1 and TRBJ2-1; D might be TRBD1 or TRBD2, each matching 5 bases. V was cut by 1 base and J by 3 bases, with 14 bases left in between. The CDR3 is 16 amino acids. Germline CDR1 reads SGHRS; CDR2 reads YFSETQ. The CDR3 protein is CASSLNGAELYNEQFF. In DNA form, the CDR3 reads TGCGCCAGCAGCTTGAACGGGGCGGAGCTCTACAATGAGCAGTTCTTC.

This clonotype occurred a few times. The chain is built from TRBV20-1 and TRBJ2-7, with D unclear. The CDR3 consists of 15 residues. V gave up 1 base and J gave up 6 bases, with 19 bases separating them. CDR1 is DFQATT and CDR2 is SNEGSKA in the germline V gene (reference sequence). The DNA of the CDR3 is TGCAGTGCTAGAGCCTTGCGGAGAGTAAAACCCGAGCAGTACTTC. It is translated as CSARALRRVKPEQYF.

The chain carries TRBV28 and TRBJ2-6; possible D gene TRBD1, 5 bases. The CDR3 extends over 16 amino acids. Per the germline V gene, CDR1 is MDHEN and CDR2 is SYDVKM. V lost 7 bases, J lost 0 bases, and 13 bases lay in between. CDR3 region: CASTRGQISGANVLTF. CDR3 DNA: TGTGCCAGCACCCGCGGACAAATCTCTGGGGCCAACGTCCTGACTTTC.

This clonotype appeared a few times. The chain recombines TRBV5-1 with TRBJ2-1, with TRBD2 matching 7 bases. The CDR3 contains 14 residues. Germline trimming cut 4 bases from V and 10 bases from J; bases unmatched to any gene: 11. The V gene's germline CDR1 is SGHRS and CDR2 YFSETQ. The CDR3 is CASSASSGGSEQFF. CDR3 nucleotide sequence: TGCGCCAGCAGCGCATCTAGCGGAGGCTCCGAGCAGTTCTTC.

The V and J genes are TRBV14 and TRBJ2-6; weak D call: TRBD2 (6 bases). The V gene lost 0 bases and the J gene lost 0 bases, with 15 bases spanning the gap. The CDR3 sequence is 19 residues long. CDR1 and CDR2 from the germline V gene are SGHDN and FVKESK. CDR3 protein: CASSQDYPGVSSGANVLTF. CDR3 nucleotide sequence: TGTGCCAGCAGCCAAGATTACCCGGGGGTGAGCTCTGGGGCCAACGTCCTGACTTTC.

Turning to this clonotype: At one of its ends the junction is not consistent with the germline gene, which may arise from a read error. The chain joins TRBV29-1 to TRBJ2-1; the match to TRBD1 covers 7 bases. CDR3 length: 13 amino acids. CDR1 SQVTM and CDR2 ANQGSEA come from the germline V gene. The CDR3: CSGGQARDNEQIF. CDR3 DNA sequence: TGCAGCGGCGGACAGGCGAGAGACAATGAGCAGATCTTC.

This clonotype was found a few times. The chain couples TRBV9 to TRBJ2-1, with 7 bases fitting TRBD1. The CDR3 is 15 amino acids. With V trimmed by 1 base and J by 7 bases, 8 bases remained unmatched. Looked up from germline, CDR1 is SGDLS and CDR2 is YYNGEE. The CDR3 DNA follows: TGTGCCAGCAGCGTACAAGGGGGCTCAACGAATGAGCAGTTCTTC. Translation gives CASSVQGGSTNEQFF.

This clonotype was found a few times. The chain couples TRBV7-2 to TRBJ2-1; 10 positions agree with TRBD1. The length of the CDR3 is 16 residues. Germline V gives CDR1 SGHTA, CDR2 FQGNSA. The junction had 6 bases not matched to a gene; V was cut back by 3 bases and J by 4 bases. The CDR3 loop is CASSLLGTGVYNEQFF. The CDR3 DNA reads TGTGCCAGCAGCTTGCTTGGGACAGGGGTATACAATGAGCAGTTCTTC.

In its sample, this clonotype was seen a few times. This chain joins TRBV6-2 or TRBV6-3 and TRBJ2-7, with 9 bases lining up with TRBD2. The germline gives CDR1 MNHEY, CDR2 SVGEGT. The CDR3 has 13 amino acids. V lost 8 bases and J lost 13; bases outside the gene matches: 15. The CDR3 bases are TGTGCCAGCGAGACTAGCGGAGGGGCCTTCTTCTACTTC. The encoded protein is CASETSGGAFFYF.

This clonotype has at least ten counts. As DNA, the CDR3 is TGTGCCAGCAGTTCCCAACAGGCGACAGGGGTGAACACTGAAGCTTTCTTT. Protein: CASSSQQATGVNTEAFF. The V and J genes are TRBV27 and TRBJ1-1; 8 bases match TRBD1. V was pared by 4 bases and J by 0 bases, with 10 bases of the junction left unmatched. The CDR3 totals 17 residues. Germline CDR1 reads MNHEY; CDR2 reads SMNVEV (reference sequence).